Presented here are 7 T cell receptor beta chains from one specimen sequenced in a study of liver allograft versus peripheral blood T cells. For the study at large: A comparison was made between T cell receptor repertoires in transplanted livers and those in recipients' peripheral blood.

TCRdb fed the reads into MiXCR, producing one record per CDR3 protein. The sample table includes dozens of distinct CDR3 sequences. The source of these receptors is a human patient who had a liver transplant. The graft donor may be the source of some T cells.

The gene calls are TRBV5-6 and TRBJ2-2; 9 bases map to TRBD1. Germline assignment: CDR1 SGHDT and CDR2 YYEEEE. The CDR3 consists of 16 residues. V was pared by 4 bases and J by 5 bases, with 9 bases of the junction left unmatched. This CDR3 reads CASSGSGTGLTGELFF. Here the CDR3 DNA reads TGTGCCAGCAGCGGAAGTGGGACAGGGCTAACCGGGGAGCTGTTTTTT.

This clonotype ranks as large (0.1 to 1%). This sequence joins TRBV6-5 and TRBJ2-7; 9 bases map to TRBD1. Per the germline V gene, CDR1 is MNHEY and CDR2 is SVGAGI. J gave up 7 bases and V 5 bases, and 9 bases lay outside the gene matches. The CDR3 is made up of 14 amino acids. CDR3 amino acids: CASSTGTGPSEQYF. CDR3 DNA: TGTGCCAGCAGTACCGGGACAGGGCCATCAGAGCAGTACTTC.

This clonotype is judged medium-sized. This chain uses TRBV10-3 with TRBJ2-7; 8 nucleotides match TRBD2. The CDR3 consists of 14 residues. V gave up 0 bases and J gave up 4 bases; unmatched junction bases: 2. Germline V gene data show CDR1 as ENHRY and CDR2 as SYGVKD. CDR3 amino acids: CAISESSGRYEQYF. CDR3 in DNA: TGTGCCATCAGTGAGTCGAGCGGGAGATACGAGCAGTACTTC.

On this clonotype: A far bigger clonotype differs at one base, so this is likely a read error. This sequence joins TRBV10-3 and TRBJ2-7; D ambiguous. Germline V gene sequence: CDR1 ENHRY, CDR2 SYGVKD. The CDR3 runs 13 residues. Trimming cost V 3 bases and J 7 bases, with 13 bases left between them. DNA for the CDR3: TGTGCCATCAGTGATGGCAGGTACAATGAGCAGTACTTC. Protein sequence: CAISDGRYNEQYF.

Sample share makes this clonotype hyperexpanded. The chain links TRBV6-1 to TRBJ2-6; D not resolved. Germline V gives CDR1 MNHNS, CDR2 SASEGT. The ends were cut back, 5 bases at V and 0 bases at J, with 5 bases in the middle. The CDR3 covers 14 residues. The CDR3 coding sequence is TGTGCCAGCAGTTTAAGCTCTGGGGCCAACGTCCTGACTTTC. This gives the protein CASSLSSGANVLTF.

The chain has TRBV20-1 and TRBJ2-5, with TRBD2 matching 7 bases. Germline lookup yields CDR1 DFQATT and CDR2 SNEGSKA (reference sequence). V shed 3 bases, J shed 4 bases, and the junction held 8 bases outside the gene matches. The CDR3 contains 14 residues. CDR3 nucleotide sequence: TGCAGTGCTAGGTTGGGGGAGGGACTAGAGACCCAGTACTTC. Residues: CSARLGEGLETQYF.

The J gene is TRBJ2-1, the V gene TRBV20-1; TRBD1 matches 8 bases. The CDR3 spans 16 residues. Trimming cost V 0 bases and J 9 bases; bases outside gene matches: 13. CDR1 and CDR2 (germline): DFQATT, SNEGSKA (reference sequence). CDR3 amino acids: CSARDIQGESLSEQFF. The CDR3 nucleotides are TGCAGTGCTAGAGATATACAGGGGGAGTCCTTGAGTGAGCAGTTCTTC.